These 23 T cell receptor beta chains came from one sample sequenced in a study of OX40 agonist ivuxolimab in advanced cancers. TCRdb's copy holds only in-frame clones and misses some; the assay was immunoSEQ multiplex PCR. The top ten hold about 12% of the sample, which has around 55,000 clones, approximately 83% seen once. The material sequenced was CD4+ or CD8+ T cells sorted from blood, taken in a trial of the OX40 agonist ivuxolimab. Every receptor here comes from an adult with an advanced solid tumor such as melanoma, head and neck, liver or kidney cancer.

The chain is built from TRBV9 and TRBJ2-5; D not certain. The V gene's germline CDR1 is SGDLS and CDR2 YYNGEE. This CDR3 spans 12 amino acids. The V end lost 1 base, the J end lost 5 bases, and 6 bases lay between the germline ends. Here the CDR3 DNA reads TGTGCCAGCAGCGTAACTTCGGAGACCCAGTACTTC. This sequence encodes CASSVTSETQYF.

This clone was picked up one time. The V call is TRBV19, the J call TRBJ2-7, with 7 bases identical to TRBD1. The CDR3 sequence is 14 residues long. V was clipped by 5 bases and J by 3 bases; unmatched bases: 7. Germline V lookup: CDR1 LNHDA, CDR2 SQIVND (reference sequence). CDR3 residues: CASSPRQGGYEQYF. For the CDR3, the DNA is TGTGCCAGTAGTCCTCGACAGGGCGGCTACGAGCAGTACTTC.

This chain links TRBV11-2 with TRBJ1-1; 8 nucleotides match TRBD1. The ends lost 0 bases at V and 8 bases at J; junction bases unmatched: 14. Germline V gives CDR1 SGHAT, CDR2 FQNNGV. The CDR3 consists of 17 residues. CDR3 amino acids: CASSLEGVGTGHPEAFF. DNA for the CDR3: TGTGCCAGCAGCTTAGAGGGCGTAGGGACAGGCCATCCGGAAGCTTTCTTT.

This clone was found once. The chain carries TRBV7-9 and TRBJ2-5; D gene uncertain. Per germline, CDR1 SEHNR and CDR2 FQNEAQ (reference sequence). CDR3 size: 16 residues. The V end lost 6 bases, the J end lost 1 base, and 18 bases lay between the germline ends. The CDR3 region has the DNA TGTGCCAGCAGTTTATCCTACTTCGACGGCCAAGAGACCCAGTACTTC. As protein: CASSLSYFDGQETQYF.

The chain joins TRBV5-6 to TRBJ2-1; D is undetermined. Trimming removed 0 bases at V and 0 bases at J, with 7 bases between. This CDR3 has 15 residues. The germline V gene encodes CDR1 SGHDT and CDR2 YYEEEE. The CDR3 loop reads CASSLVASSYNEQFF. The CDR3 DNA reads TGTGCCAGCAGCTTGGTTGCGAGCTCCTACAATGAGCAGTTCTTC. The variable domain in full, completed from reference TRBV5-6 and TRBJ2-1, reads DAGVTQSPTHLIKTRGQQVTLRCSPKSGHDTVSWYQQALGQGPQFIFQYYEEEERQRGNFPDRFSGHQFPNYSSELNVNALLLGDSALYLCASSLVASSYNEQFFGPGTRLTVL.

The chain has TRBV2 and TRBJ2-5, with D hard to call. This CDR3 has 15 residues. The germline CDR1 and CDR2 sequences are SNHLY and FYNNEI. Trimming left V 1 base short and J 2 bases short, with 11 bases between. The CDR3 region has the DNA TGTGCCAGCAGTGAAGGGTGGGGTTATCAAGAGACCCAGTACTTC. Translation: CASSEGWGYQETQYF.

This clone was counted only a few times. The genes are TRBV9 and TRBJ1-2; weak D call: TRBD1 (6 bases). The length of the CDR3 is 12 residues. Trimming took off 4 bases at V and 7 bases at J, with 11 bases between the two ends. Germline CDR1 is SGDLS and CDR2 is YYNGEE. DNA of the CDR3: TGTGCCAGCAGCTTACAGGGAAGTGGCTACACCTTC. It yields the protein CASSLQGSGYTF.

This chain uses TRBV5-5 with TRBJ1-5; 10 nucleotides agree with TRBD1. V was clipped by 3 bases and J by 1 base; unmatched bases: 4. Germline lookup yields CDR1 SGHKS and CDR2 YYEKEE (reference sequence). The CDR3 runs to 16 residues. CDR3 in amino acids: CASSSGTGDSNQPQHF. DNA for the CDR3: TGTGCCAGCAGCTCCGGGACAGGGGACAGCAATCAGCCCCAGCATTTT.

The count of this clone is one. The chain combines TRBV6-5 with TRBJ1-2, with 11 bases fitting TRBD1. This CDR3 has 14 residues. Germline V CDR1 and CDR2: MNHEY, SVGAGI. After removal of 6 bases from V and 5 bases from J, the junction contained 5 bases not matched to a gene. CDR3 amino acids: CASRWTGGSYGYTF. CDR3 sequence (DNA): TGTGCCAGCAGGTGGACAGGGGGCTCGTATGGCTACACCTTC.

This clone was seen just once. The chain has TRBV7-9 and TRBJ1-2; D gene unclear. In germline, CDR1 is SEHNR, CDR2 FQNEAQ (reference sequence). The V end lost 1 base, the J end lost 12 bases, and 15 bases lay between the germline ends. The CDR3 runs 13 residues. The CDR3 loop reads CASSLDRLIRNTF. In DNA form, the CDR3 reads TGTGCCAGCAGCTTAGACAGACTTATTAGGAACACCTTC.

The CDR3: CSFRPPGAWGNTEAFF. The CDR3 DNA is TGCAGCTTTCGGCCCCCAGGGGCTTGGGGGAACACTGAAGCTTTCTTT. This rearrangement joins TRBV29-1 to TRBJ1-1, with a tentative D call TRBD1 (6 bases). CDR1 is SQVTM, CDR2 ANQGSEA, per germline. Trimming shortened V by 8 bases and J by 1 base, and 23 bases separated the two germline ends. The CDR3 sequence is 16 residues long. The full variable domain, with the rest looked up from reference TRBV29-1 and TRBJ1-1, is SAVISQKPSRDICQRGTSLTIQCQVDSQVTMMFWYRQQPGQSLTLIATANQGSEATYESGFVIDKFPISRPNLTFSTLTVSNMSPEDSSIYLCSFRPPGAWGNTEAFFGQGTRLTVV.

V gene TRBV7-6 combines with J gene TRBJ2-2; tentatively, D is TRBD2 (5 bases). Germline V CDR1 and CDR2: SGHVS, FNYEAQ. This CDR3 has 14 residues. Trimming shortened V by 8 bases and J by 0 bases, and 10 bases separated the two germline ends. The CDR3 DNA follows: TGTGCCAGCCGGGGTCGGGCGAACACCGGGGAGCTGTTTTTT. It yields the protein CASRGRANTGELFF.

The chain has TRBV6-1 and TRBJ1-1; D uncertain. The germline CDR1 and CDR2 sequences are MNHNS and SASEGT. Trimming cost V 1 base and J 6 bases, with 24 bases left between them. This CDR3 has 18 residues. CDR3 coding DNA: TGTGCCAGCAGTGAAGAAGCAAGAGGGATTGGTGTTAATTCTGAAGCTTTCTTT. It is translated as CASSEEARGIGVNSEAFF.

J is TRBJ2-7 and V is TRBV4-2, with 7 bases identical to TRBD1. The trim removed 1 base at V and 5 bases at J, leaving 11 bases unmatched. CDR3 length: 16 residues. CDR1 and CDR2 (germline): LGHNA, YNFKEQ. CDR3 region: CASSQVGTGEENEQYF. CDR3 coding DNA: TGTGCCAGCAGCCAAGTAGGCACAGGGGAAGAGAACGAGCAGTACTTC.

The CDR3 sequence is CASSFEGANYGYTF. DNA for the CDR3: TGTGCCAGCAGCTTCGAGGGAGCTAACTATGGCTACACCTTC. The chain links TRBV5-8 to TRBJ1-2; unclear D gene. V lost 2 bases, J lost 0 bases, and 8 bases lay in between. This CDR3 contains 14 residues. Per the germline V gene, CDR1 is SGHTS and CDR2 is YDEGEE.

The gene calls are TRBV4-1 and TRBJ1-5; TRBD1 agrees at 8 bases. CDR1 MGHRA and CDR2 YSYEKL come from the germline V gene. The V and J ends lost 0 bases and 6 bases, in that order; junction bases with no gene match: 16. The CDR3 is 19 amino acids. The CDR3 protein is CASSQEYGTGIGGSQPQHF. As DNA, the CDR3 is TGCGCCAGCAGCCAAGAGTACGGGACAGGAATTGGCGGGAGTCAGCCCCAGCATTTT.

The V gene is TRBV13, the J gene TRBJ2-1; 10 bases map to TRBD1. The J segment lost 10 bases and the V segment lost 3 bases, leaving 0 bases of the junction unmatched. The CDR3 length is 12 residues. Germline V gene lookup returns CDR1 PRHDT and CDR2 FYEKMQ (reference sequence). The CDR3 region is CASSLGQGEQFF. CDR3 DNA sequence: TGTGCCAGCAGCTTGGGACAGGGGGAGCAGTTCTTC.

The chain employs TRBV5-4 and TRBJ2-2, with TRBD1 matching over 9 bases. Looked up from germline, CDR1 is SGHNT and CDR2 is YYREEE (reference sequence). The CDR3 has 15 amino acids. The ends lost 6 bases at V and 8 bases at J; junction bases unmatched: 11. This CDR3 reads CASTPGQGKAGELFF. CDR3 DNA: TGTGCCAGCACCCCCGGACAGGGGAAAGCTGGGGAGCTGTTTTTT.

Notes on this clone: This is likely a read error, given that the CDR3 carries no conserved phenylalanine or tryptophan at its end. The V gene is TRBV19, the J gene TRBJ1-6; 8 nucleotides line up with TRBD1. CDR1 and CDR2 (germline): LNHDA, SQIVND (reference sequence). J lost 7 bases, V lost 5 bases, and 7 bases had no gene match. There are 15 residues in the CDR3. Here the CDR3 reads CASSLRQGPNSPLHL. CDR3 nucleotide sequence: TGTGCCAGTAGTCTTCGACAGGGGCCCAATTCACCCCTCCACCTT.

V and J are TRBV28 and TRBJ1-5, with D unclear. This CDR3 is 15 amino acids long. The V end was cut by 3 bases, the J end by 4 bases, with 13 bases between. From germline, CDR1 is MDHEN and CDR2 SYDVKM. DNA of the CDR3: TGTGCCAGCAGTTTGGACCCCGGAGGGAATCAGCCCCAGCATTTT. Protein sequence: CASSLDPGGNQPQHF.

The chain has TRBV13 and TRBJ2-1, with unresolved D. From germline, CDR1 is PRHDT and CDR2 FYEKMQ (reference sequence). V was shortened by 5 bases and J by 0 bases, with 14 bases between the two germline ends. This CDR3 contains 16 residues. The CDR3, as DNA: TGTGCCAGCAGCGGAATAGTGGTAGGCTCCTACAATGAGCAGTTCTTC. Protein sequence: CASSGIVVGSYNEQFF.

V is TRBV4-1 and J is TRBJ1-2; D is unclear. The CDR3 is made up of 14 amino acids. Trimming removed 1 base from V and 2 bases from J, with 8 bases in between. Germline V gene data show CDR1 as MGHRA and CDR2 as YSYEKL. The CDR3: CASSQALGNYGYTF. DNA of the CDR3: TGCGCCAGCAGCCAAGCGTTGGGAAACTATGGCTACACCTTC.

This rearrangement joins TRBV7-9 to TRBJ1-1; D unresolved. In germline, CDR1 is SEHNR, CDR2 FQNEAQ (reference sequence). Trimming removed 3 bases at V and 4 bases at J, with 9 bases between. The CDR3 has 13 residues. CDR3 DNA sequence: TGTGCCAGCAGCTTCGAGGGAGGCACTGAAGCTTTCTTT. Encoded protein: CASSFEGGTEAFF.